The 7 T cell receptor beta chains below were found in one sample sequenced in a study of cytomegalovirus exposure and HLA in healthy donors. Researchers ran the PCR with 60 Vbeta and 13 Jbeta primers. Sequencing was performed with immunoSEQ multiplex PCR; in TCRdb, only in-frame clones are kept and a portion is missing. This table holds 150,000 or so clones, roughly four fifths found once. Material: PBMCs. Source of these receptors: a woman in her forties in good health and CMV-seronegative.

The chain couples TRBV6-1 to TRBJ2-7; 10 nucleotides align to TRBD1. This CDR3 region has 15 residues. V shed 6 bases, J shed 0 bases, and the junction held 5 bases outside the gene matches. In germline, CDR1 is MNHNS, CDR2 SASEGT. CDR3 coding DNA: TGTGCCAGCAGGACGGGACAGGGGCTCTCCTACGAGCAGTACTTC. It yields the protein CASRTGQGLSYEQYF.

The rearrangement uses TRBV6-1 and TRBJ1-1, with D unresolved. Germline V gene lookup returns CDR1 MNHNS and CDR2 SASEGT. The CDR3 runs to 12 residues. Trimming shortened V by 2 bases and J by 11 bases, and 12 bases separated the two germline ends. In DNA, the CDR3 is TGTGCCAGCAGTGAAAGGGTCGGAGGGGCTTTCTTT. Translating gives CASSERVGGAFF.

The chain links TRBV27 to TRBJ2-5; 10 bases agree with TRBD2. CDR1 MNHEY and CDR2 SMNVEV come from the germline V gene (reference sequence). The CDR3 is made up of 16 amino acids. With V trimmed by 6 bases and J by 5 bases, 12 bases remained unmatched. CDR3: CASRQQTSGKEETQYF. DNA for the CDR3: TGTGCCAGCAGGCAGCAAACTAGCGGGAAGGAGGAGACCCAGTACTTC.

This chain connects TRBV5-1 to TRBJ1-4; 7 bases align to TRBD1. V was pared by 0 bases and J by 8 bases, with 7 bases of the junction left unmatched. The CDR3 consists of 15 residues. The germline CDR1 and CDR2 sequences are SGHRS and YFSETQ. The CDR3 nucleotides read TGCGCCAGCAGCTTGGGTGGGGACAGCGCCGAAAAACTGTTTTTT. Protein: CASSLGGDSAEKLFF.

The rearrangement links TRBV4-1 to TRBJ2-1; TRBD2 matches 10 bases. Per germline, CDR1 MGHRA and CDR2 YSYEKL. Trimming removed 0 bases from V and 3 bases from J; junction bases left unmatched: 8. This CDR3 has 18 amino acids. The CDR3 reads CASSQELAGPAFYNEQFF. DNA for the CDR3: TGCGCCAGCAGCCAAGAACTAGCGGGACCTGCTTTCTACAATGAGCAGTTCTTC.

The V call is TRBV19, the J call TRBJ2-4; the match to TRBD1 covers 7 bases. The CDR3 spans 14 residues. Germline V CDR1 and CDR2: LNHDA, SQIVND (reference sequence). V trimming: 8 bases; J trimming: 8 bases; junction bases outside the gene matches: 12. CDR3 sequence reads: CASRPRQGRDIQYF. The CDR3 coding sequence is TGTGCCAGTCGACCGCGACAGGGCCGGGACATTCAGTACTTC.

The chain links TRBV29-1 to TRBJ1-1, with 8 positions matching TRBD1. V trimming: 6 bases; J trimming: 0 bases; junction bases outside the gene matches: 9. This CDR3 spans 15 amino acids. The germline V gene encodes CDR1 SQVTM and CDR2 ANQGSEA. The CDR3, as DNA: TGCAGCGTGGGGACAGGCCTTACCCTGAACACTGAAGCTTTCTTT. Translating it yields CSVGTGLTLNTEAFF.